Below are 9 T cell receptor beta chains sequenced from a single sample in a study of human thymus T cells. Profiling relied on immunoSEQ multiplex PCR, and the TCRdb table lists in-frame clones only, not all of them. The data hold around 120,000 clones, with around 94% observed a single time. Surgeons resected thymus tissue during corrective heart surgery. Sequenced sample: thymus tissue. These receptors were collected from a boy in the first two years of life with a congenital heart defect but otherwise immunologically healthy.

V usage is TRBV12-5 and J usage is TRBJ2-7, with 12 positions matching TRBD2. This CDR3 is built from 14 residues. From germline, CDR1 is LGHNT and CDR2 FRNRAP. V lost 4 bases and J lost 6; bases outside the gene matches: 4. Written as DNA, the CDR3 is TGTGCTAGTGGTTCGAGGACTAGCGGGGTCGAGCAGTACTTC. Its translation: CASGSRTSGVEQYF.

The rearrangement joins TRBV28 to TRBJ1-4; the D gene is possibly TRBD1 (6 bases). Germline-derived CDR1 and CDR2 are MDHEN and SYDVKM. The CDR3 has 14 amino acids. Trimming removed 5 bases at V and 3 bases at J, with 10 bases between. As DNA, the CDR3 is TGTGCCAGCAGTCGACAGGACCCTAATGAAAAACTGTTTTTT. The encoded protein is CASSRQDPNEKLFF.

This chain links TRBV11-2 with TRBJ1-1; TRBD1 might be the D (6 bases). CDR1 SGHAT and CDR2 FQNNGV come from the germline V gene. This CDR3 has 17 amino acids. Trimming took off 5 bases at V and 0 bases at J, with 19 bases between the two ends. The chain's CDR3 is CASSPNQDRGLNTEAFF. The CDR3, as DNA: TGTGCCAGCAGCCCTAATCAGGACAGAGGCCTGAACACTGAAGCTTTCTTT.

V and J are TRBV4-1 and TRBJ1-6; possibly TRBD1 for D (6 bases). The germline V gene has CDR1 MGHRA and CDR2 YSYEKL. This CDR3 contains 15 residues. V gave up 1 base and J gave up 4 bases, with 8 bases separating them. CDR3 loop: CASSQGTVYNSPLHF. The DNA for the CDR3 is TGCGCCAGCAGCCAAGGGACAGTTTATAATTCACCCCTCCACTTT.

In nucleotides, the CDR3 is TGTGCCAGCAGCCTATTCTCGCCTCAAGAGACCCAGTACTTC. This gives the protein CASSLFSPQETQYF. The gene calls are TRBV7-2 and TRBJ2-5; no firm D call. Germline CDR1 SGHTA, CDR2 FQGNSA. The V end lost 5 bases, the J end lost 2 bases, and 12 bases lay between the germline ends. CDR3 length: 14 residues.

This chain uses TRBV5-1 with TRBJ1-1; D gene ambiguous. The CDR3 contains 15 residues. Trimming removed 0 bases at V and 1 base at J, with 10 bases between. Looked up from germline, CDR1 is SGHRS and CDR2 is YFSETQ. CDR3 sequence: CASSLDSTGNTEAFF. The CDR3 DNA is TGCGCCAGCAGCTTGGATTCGACTGGGAACACTGAAGCTTTCTTT.

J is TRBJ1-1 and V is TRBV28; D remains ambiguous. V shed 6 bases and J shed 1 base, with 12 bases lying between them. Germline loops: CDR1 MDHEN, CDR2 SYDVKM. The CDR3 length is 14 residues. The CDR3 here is CASSPPQTNTEAFF. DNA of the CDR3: TGTGCCAGCAGCCCCCCACAGACGAACACTGAAGCTTTCTTT.

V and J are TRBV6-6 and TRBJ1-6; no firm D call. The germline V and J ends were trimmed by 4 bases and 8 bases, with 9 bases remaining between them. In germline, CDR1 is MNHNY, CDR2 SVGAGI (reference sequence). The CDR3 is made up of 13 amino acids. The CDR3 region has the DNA TGTGCCAGCAGTTTTAGACTGTATTCACCCCTCCACTTT. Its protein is CASSFRLYSPLHF.

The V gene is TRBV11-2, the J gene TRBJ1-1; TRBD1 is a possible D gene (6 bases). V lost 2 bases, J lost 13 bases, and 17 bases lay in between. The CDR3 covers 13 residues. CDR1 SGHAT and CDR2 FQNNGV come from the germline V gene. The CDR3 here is CASSLPGQEKGFF. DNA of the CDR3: TGTGCCAGCAGCTTACCGGGACAAGAAAAAGGTTTCTTT.